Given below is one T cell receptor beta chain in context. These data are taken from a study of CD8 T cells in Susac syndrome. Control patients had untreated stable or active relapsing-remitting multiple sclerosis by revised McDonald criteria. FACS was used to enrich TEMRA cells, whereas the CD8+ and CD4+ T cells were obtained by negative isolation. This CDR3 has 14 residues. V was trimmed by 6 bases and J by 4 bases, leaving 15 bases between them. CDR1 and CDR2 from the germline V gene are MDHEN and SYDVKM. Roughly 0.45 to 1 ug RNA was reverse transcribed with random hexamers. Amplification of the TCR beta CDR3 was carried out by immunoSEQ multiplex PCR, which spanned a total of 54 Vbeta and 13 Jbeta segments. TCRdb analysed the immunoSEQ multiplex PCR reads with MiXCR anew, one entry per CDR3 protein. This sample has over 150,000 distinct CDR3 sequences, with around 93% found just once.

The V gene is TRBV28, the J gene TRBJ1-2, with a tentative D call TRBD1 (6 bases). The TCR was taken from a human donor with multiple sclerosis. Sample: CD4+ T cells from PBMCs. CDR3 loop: CASRVQGQTYGYTF. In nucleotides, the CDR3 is TGTGCCAGCAGAGTCCAAGGACAGACCTATGGCTACACCTTC.